What follows are 9 T cell receptor beta chains derived from one specimen sequenced in a study of blood T cell repertoires in COVID-19. Clones were read by immunoSEQ multiplex PCR, and TCRdb kept only the in-frame ones, dropping some. The sample consists of fewer than 500,000 clones, roughly 90% of them appearing once. What was sequenced was peripheral blood. All receptors come from a woman under 40 with acute or convalescent COVID-19.

The V and J genes are TRBV20-1 and TRBJ2-7; a weak D match, TRBD1 (7 bases). The CDR3 runs 15 residues. Germline CDR1 DFQATT, CDR2 SNEGSKA (reference sequence). V lost 3 bases and J lost 2, with 17 bases in between. For the CDR3, the DNA is TGCAGTGCTAGTAGGGGGCAGGGGGGTACCTACGAGCAGTACTTC. Protein: CSASRGQGGTYEQYF.

V and J are TRBV5-1 and TRBJ1-2; tentatively, D is TRBD1 (6 bases). CDR3 size: 11 residues. Germline V gene data show CDR1 as SGHRS and CDR2 as YFSETQ. The V end was cut by 5 bases, the J end by 8 bases, with 10 bases between. CDR3 in amino acids: CASSSGDGYTF. The CDR3 DNA follows: TGCGCCAGCAGTTCAGGGGACGGCTACACCTTC.

The V call is TRBV9, the J call TRBJ1-2; weak D call: TRBD1 (6 bases). Trimming shortened V by 0 bases and J by 13 bases, and 19 bases separated the two germline ends. The CDR3 sequence is 14 residues long. Germline V lookup: CDR1 SGDLS, CDR2 YYNGEE. CDR3 DNA sequence: TGTGCCAGCAGCGTAGCCCGGGACACGGGCGATGTCACCTTC. Translation: CASSVARDTGDVTF.

The chain is built from TRBV30 and TRBJ2-3; 10 bases agree with TRBD1. The CDR3 runs to 15 residues. The J segment lost 2 bases and the V segment lost 2 bases, leaving 4 bases of the junction unmatched. Germline V lookup: CDR1 GTSNPN, CDR2 SVGIG (reference sequence). The CDR3 here is CAWSTGTGATDTQYF. In DNA, the CDR3 is TGTGCCTGGAGTACAGGGACAGGGGCCACAGATACGCAGTATTTT. Using reference TRBV30 and TRBJ2-3 for the parts outside the CDR3, the full variable domain is SQTIHQWPATLVQPVGSPLSLECTVEGTSNPNLYWYRQAAGRGLQLLFYSVGIGQISSEVPQNLSASRPQDRQFILSSKKLLLSDSGFYLCAWSTGTGATDTQYFGPGTRLTVL.

This clone was found once. The chain couples TRBV7-2 to TRBJ2-2; the D is unclear. Germline CDR1 SGHTA, CDR2 FQGNSA. The CDR3 has 15 amino acids. V was shortened by 5 bases and J by 1 base, with 11 bases between the two germline ends. Here the CDR3 reads CASSLFQMNTGELFF. The CDR3 bases are TGTGCCAGCAGCCTTTTTCAGATGAACACCGGGGAGCTGTTTTTT.

V usage is TRBV4-1 and J usage is TRBJ1-4; 8 nucleotides agree with TRBD1. The CDR3 loop spans 16 amino acids. Losses at the gene ends were 1 base for V and 3 bases for J; bases not matched to a gene: 4. Germline-derived CDR1 and CDR2 are MGHRA and YSYEKL. CDR3: CASSQGQGIPNEKLFF. Written as DNA, the CDR3 is TGCGCCAGCAGCCAAGGACAGGGGATCCCTAATGAAAAACTGTTTTTT.

The chain is built from TRBV29-1 and TRBJ1-4, with 7 bases lining up with TRBD1. The germline CDR1 and CDR2 sequences are SQVTM and ANQGSEA. Losses at the gene ends were 6 bases for V and 6 bases for J; bases not matched to a gene: 10. This CDR3 spans 14 amino acids. The CDR3 protein is CSVRVGTEYEKLFF. The CDR3 DNA sequence: TGCAGCGTACGAGTGGGGACAGAGTATGAAAAACTGTTTTTT.

This clone occurred a few times. The chain has TRBV30 and TRBJ1-2; 7 bases line up with TRBD1. Per germline, CDR1 GTSNPN and CDR2 SVGIG (reference sequence). The trim removed 1 base at V and 4 bases at J, leaving 3 bases unmatched. The CDR3 is 13 residues long. The CDR3 here is CAWSGTGSYGYTF. The CDR3 DNA is TGTGCCTGGAGTGGGACAGGTAGCTATGGCTACACCTTC. The variable domain in full, completed from reference TRBV30 and TRBJ1-2, reads SQTIHQWPATLVQPVGSPLSLECTVEGTSNPNLYWYRQAAGRGLQLLFYSVGIGQISSEVPQNLSASRPQDRQFILSSKKLLLSDSGFYLCAWSGTGSYGYTFGSGTRLTVV.

This chain links TRBV10-2 with TRBJ2-1; D not resolved. Trimming took off 6 bases at V and 11 bases at J, with 17 bases between the two ends. Germline V gene lookup returns CDR1 WSHSY and CDR2 SAAADI. There are 13 residues in the CDR3. DNA of the CDR3: TGCGCCAGCAGGGGCCTTGGCCCGGCGAAGCAGTTCTTC. This gives the protein CASRGLGPAKQFF.